This T cell receptor beta chain was identified in a study of persistence of HIV-infected CD4 T cells. The wider study: Two participants gave one leukapheresis sample; others gave up to roughly 180 mL blood repeatedly.

Note on this clone: Its cognate antigen is unknown.

Cells were stimulated nonspecifically with anti-CD3/anti-CD28 magnetic beads. Sorting of responding CD4+ T cells relied on upregulated CD40 ligand together with CD69. Donors had CD4+ T cell counts above 400 cells/uL and were CMV-seropositive. This was the immunoSEQ version 4 assay in survey mode. Measured with immunoSEQ multiplex PCR; TCRdb has only the in-frame clones, and not every one. The data show tens of thousands of clones, 80% to 90% seen once. In germline, CDR1 is MNHEY, CDR2 SMNVEV (reference sequence). V was clipped by 6 bases and J by 6 bases, with 14 bases between them. The CDR3 runs to 13 residues.

V usage is TRBV27 and J usage is TRBJ1-1; possible D gene TRBD1, 5 bases. The sequencing here drew on CD4+ T cells sorted from PBMCs after roughly 18-hour stimulation, taken from a patient who received antiretroviral therapy. This receptor was obtained from an adult man with HIV who was CMV-seropositive. The chain's CDR3 is CASSPGRAPEAFF. In nucleotides, the CDR3 is TGTGCCAGCAGCCCCGGCAGGGCCCCTGAAGCTTTCTTT.